These 20 T cell receptor beta chains share one sample of origin, sequenced in a study of shared clonotypes between healthy human individuals. Profiling relied on immunoSEQ multiplex PCR, and the TCRdb table lists in-frame clones only, not all of them. Of approximately 320,000 clones listed, roughly 84% were seen once; the top ten hold about a sixth. The material sequenced was memory CD8+ T cells sorted from blood. Subset specified: CD45RO+ cells pooled with CCR7-negative TemRA cells. These receptors came from a man younger than 35 in good health.

The rearrangement links TRBV5-4 to TRBJ2-1, with unresolved D. CDR3 length: 13 amino acids. V lost 4 bases to trimming and J lost 8 bases, with 13 bases between them. Germline assignment: CDR1 SGHNT and CDR2 YYREEE (reference sequence). In nucleotides, the CDR3 is TGTGCCAGCAGCCCCATAATTCAGGATGAGCAGTTCTTC. It yields the protein CASSPIIQDEQFF.

As concerns this clone: Different DNA sequences within this sample yield the same CDR3. The rearrangement links TRBV6-5 to TRBJ1-1; D gene ambiguous. The CDR3 length is 12 residues. V lost 0 bases to trimming and J lost 7 bases, with 6 bases between them. Germline V lookup: CDR1 MNHEY, CDR2 SVGAGI. This chain's CDR3 is CASSYSTGEAFF. CDR3 DNA sequence: TGTGCCAGCAGTTACTCGACGGGTGAAGCTTTCTTT.

This clone was seen a handful of times. The rearrangement uses TRBV2 and TRBJ1-5; 10 nucleotides match TRBD1. This CDR3 region has 17 residues. V was pared by 8 bases and J by 7 bases, with 17 bases of the junction left unmatched. Germline lookup yields CDR1 SNHLY and CDR2 FYNNEI. This chain's CDR3 is CASGQADRGRIEQPQHF. In DNA, the CDR3 is TGTGCCAGCGGACAAGCCGACAGGGGGCGGATCGAGCAGCCCCAGCATTTT.

The genes are TRBV29-1 and TRBJ2-7, with a tentative D call TRBD2 (6 bases). Trimming took off 3 bases at V and 0 bases at J, with 18 bases between the two ends. CDR1 and CDR2 (germline): SQVTM, ANQGSEA. This CDR3 region has 16 residues. The CDR3 loop reads CSVEVVGGVPSYEQYF. The CDR3 DNA sequence: TGCAGCGTTGAGGTGGTTGGAGGGGTCCCCTCCTACGAGCAGTACTTC.

V is TRBV29-1 and J is TRBJ1-4; weak D call: TRBD1 (5 bases). Germline V lookup: CDR1 SQVTM, CDR2 ANQGSEA. The ends were cut back, 3 bases at V and 10 bases at J, with 9 bases in the middle. CDR3 length: 11 residues. The CDR3 nucleotides read TGCAGCGTTGACAGGGCGGGAAAACTGTTTTTT. It translates to CSVDRAGKLFF.

This sequence joins TRBV5-4 and TRBJ2-7; no definite D call. Trimming removed 0 bases from V and 2 bases from J, with 15 bases in between. The germline V gene has CDR1 SGHNT and CDR2 YYREEE (reference sequence). The CDR3 has 16 residues. DNA of the CDR3: TGTGCCAGCAGCTTGGTGAGAGGTCGGCGCCCCTACGAGCAGTACTTC. Protein sequence: CASSLVRGRRPYEQYF.

The CDR3 sequence: CASSGQSILSYEQYF. The CDR3 coding sequence is TGTGCCAGCAGCGGACAGAGTATACTTTCCTACGAGCAGTACTTC. The chain combines TRBV14 with TRBJ2-7, with TRBD1 as a possible D gene (6 bases). V lost 5 bases and J 1 base, leaving 15 bases between the germline ends. Per the germline V gene, CDR1 is SGHDN and CDR2 is FVKESK. The CDR3 is 15 residues long.

CDR3 sequence: CASSLSGQGNTIYF. In nucleotides, the CDR3 is TGTGCCAGCAGCTTATCTGGGCAAGGAAACACCATATATTTT. The chain combines TRBV5-4 with TRBJ1-3; no clear D gene. Germline CDR1 is SGHNT and CDR2 is YYREEE (reference sequence). V lost 2 bases, J lost 4 bases, and 10 bases lay in between. This CDR3 has 14 amino acids.

This sequence joins TRBV30 and TRBJ2-3; maybe TRBD1 (6 bases). Trimming removed 1 base at V and 0 bases at J, with 14 bases between. This CDR3 has 16 residues. In germline, CDR1 is GTSNPN, CDR2 SVGIG (reference sequence). CDR3 in amino acids: CAWSDPQGKSTDTQYF. DNA of the CDR3: TGTGCCTGGAGTGACCCCCAGGGGAAAAGCACAGATACGCAGTATTTT. Combining the CDR3 with reference TRBV30 and TRBJ2-3 gives the whole variable domain SQTIHQWPATLVQPVGSPLSLECTVEGTSNPNLYWYRQAAGRGLQLLFYSVGIGQISSEVPQNLSASRPQDRQFILSSKKLLLSDSGFYLCAWSDPQGKSTDTQYFGPGTRLTVL.

This clone ranks as medium-sized. The chain joins TRBV16 to TRBJ1-2; D unclear. This CDR3 has 13 residues. CDR1 and CDR2 from the germline V gene are KGHSY and FQNENV. The V gene lost 8 bases and the J gene lost 8 bases, with 18 bases spanning the gap. Here the CDR3 reads CASSPSDNVGYTF. The CDR3 DNA follows: TGTGCCAGCTCACCGAGTGATAATGTGGGCTACACCTTC.

This clone showed up just once. The gene calls are TRBV5-1 and TRBJ2-3, with 16 bases lining up with TRBD2. The CDR3 length is 18 residues. The germline gives CDR1 SGHRS, CDR2 YFSETQ. V was clipped by 7 bases and J by 4 bases; unmatched bases: 12. DNA of the CDR3: TGCGCCAGCGGCCTCCCGGGACTAGCGGGGGGGCGGCCAGATACGCAGTATTTT. Translation: CASGLPGLAGGRPDTQYF.

The chain joins TRBV6-1 to TRBJ1-1; tentative D call: TRBD1 (6 bases). Germline CDR1 and CDR2: MNHNS and SASEGT. The V end lost 8 bases, the J end lost 5 bases, and 15 bases lay between the germline ends. This CDR3 contains 13 residues. Here the CDR3 reads CASDRRGTTEAFF. In DNA form, the CDR3 reads TGTGCCAGCGATCGAAGGGGGACGACTGAAGCTTTCTTT.

The V and J genes are TRBV7-9 and TRBJ1-5; no clear D gene. CDR3 size: 14 residues. Germline CDR1 SEHNR, CDR2 FQNEAQ (reference sequence). V gave up 1 base and J gave up 9 bases, with 13 bases separating them. CDR3 bases: TGTGCCAGCAGCTTAGAGGACCGCTTTGGGCCCCAGCATTTT. As protein: CASSLEDRFGPQHF.

This rearrangement joins TRBV5-1 to TRBJ2-4; possible D gene TRBD1, 6 bases. V lost 8 bases and J 0 bases, leaving 12 bases between the germline ends. The CDR3 consists of 14 residues. Per the germline V gene, CDR1 is SGHRS and CDR2 is YFSETQ. The CDR3 is CASKGQIAKNIQYF. Here the CDR3 DNA reads TGCGCCAGTAAAGGACAGATAGCCAAAAACATTCAGTACTTC.

The chain joins TRBV7-6 to TRBJ1-1; D is undetermined. The CDR3 has 14 residues. V was trimmed by 3 bases and J by 0 bases, leaving 8 bases between them. Germline-derived CDR1 and CDR2 are SGHVS and FNYEAQ. CDR3 nucleotide sequence: TGTGCCAGCAGCTTCCGACCGATGAACACTGAAGCTTTCTTT. Protein product: CASSFRPMNTEAFF. Full variable domain (remainder filled in from reference TRBV7-6 and TRBJ1-1): GAGVSQSPRYKVTKRGQDVALRCDPISGHVSLYWYRQALGQGPEFLTYFNYEAQQDKSGLPNDRFSAERPEGSISTLTIQRTEQRDSAMYRCASSFRPMNTEAFFGQGTRLTVV.

This rearrangement joins TRBV13 to TRBJ2-1, with TRBD2 matching over 10 bases. The CDR3 is 15 amino acids. J gave up 7 bases and V 3 bases, and 6 bases lay outside the gene matches. The V gene's germline CDR1 is PRHDT and CDR2 FYEKMQ (reference sequence). DNA of the CDR3: TGTGCCAGCAGCTTGGGACTAGCGTTAGTAAATGAGCAGTTCTTC. This sequence encodes CASSLGLALVNEQFF.

The gene calls are TRBV7-2 and TRBJ2-3, with D perhaps TRBD2 (6 bases). Germline CDR1 SGHTA, CDR2 FQGNSA. The CDR3 is 14 residues long. V dropped 4 bases and J dropped 7 bases, with 15 bases sitting between them. The CDR3 coding sequence is TGTGCCAGCAGCTCCGGGACTTCCCACAATACGCAGTATTTT. This translates into CASSSGTSHNTQYF.

The rearrangement links TRBV6-1 to TRBJ2-7; 7 bases map to TRBD1. There are 16 residues in the CDR3. Per the germline V gene, CDR1 is MNHNS and CDR2 is SASEGT. V was pared by 3 bases and J by 2 bases, with 10 bases of the junction left unmatched. CDR3 protein: CASSETIGQVPYEQYF. The CDR3 coding sequence is TGTGCCAGCAGTGAGACGATCGGACAGGTCCCCTACGAGCAGTACTTC.

The gene calls are TRBV30 and TRBJ2-1, with D unresolved. Germline V lookup: CDR1 GTSNPN, CDR2 SVGIG (reference sequence). This CDR3 region has 13 residues. With 0 bases removed from V and 10 bases from J, the gap between germline ends came to 13 bases. For the CDR3, the DNA is TGTGCCTGGAGTGTAACGGCTAACCGGGAGCAGTTCTTC. Encoded protein: CAWSVTANREQFF. Supplemented by reference TRBV30 and TRBJ2-1, the full variable domain reads SQTIHQWPATLVQPVGSPLSLECTVEGTSNPNLYWYRQAAGRGLQLLFYSVGIGQISSEVPQNLSASRPQDRQFILSSKKLLLSDSGFYLCAWSVTANREQFFGPGTRLTVL.

The chain has TRBV6-5 and TRBJ2-2; D is unclear. The V gene lost 2 bases and the J gene lost 2 bases, with 3 bases spanning the gap. The CDR3 sequence is 13 residues long. Per the germline V gene, CDR1 is MNHEY and CDR2 is SVGAGI. The CDR3 region has the DNA TGTGCCAGCAGTTACCTTAACACCGGGGAGCTGTTTTTT. It encodes CASSYLNTGELFF.